These 6 T cell receptor beta chains share one sample of origin, sequenced in a study of control samples from healthy donors and cancer patients. The method was immunoSEQ multiplex PCR; TCRdb's version includes in-frame clones alone and lacks a portion of them. The sample includes 150,000 to 200,000 clones, roughly 90% of them seen just once. The sample taken for sequencing was blood. The receptors stem from a woman between 50 and 59 years old in good health.

This sequence joins TRBV28 and TRBJ2-5; D is perhaps TRBD1 or TRBD2 (5 bases each). V was clipped by 6 bases and J by 2 bases, with 16 bases between them. Looked up from germline, CDR1 is MDHEN and CDR2 is SYDVKM. This CDR3 has 15 amino acids. The CDR3 spells CASSGPQGRQETQYF. The CDR3 nucleotides are TGTGCCAGCAGCGGCCCTCAGGGACGACAAGAGACCCAGTACTTC.

This chain links TRBV28 with TRBJ2-2, with D perhaps matching TRBD2 (7 bases). Trimming took off 1 base at V and 0 bases at J, with 24 bases between the two ends. CDR3 length equals 21 residues. The germline gives CDR1 MDHEN, CDR2 SYDVKM. The CDR3 region has the DNA TGTGCCAGCAGTTTATCGGGGATCTGGGGGGGCCCCACCTCGAACACCGGGGAGCTGTTTTTT. This translates into CASSLSGIWGGPTSNTGELFF.

The V and J genes are TRBV27 and TRBJ1-5; no clear D. Per germline, CDR1 MNHEY and CDR2 SMNVEV (reference sequence). The CDR3 runs to 13 residues. Trimming cost V 3 bases and J 5 bases, with 8 bases left between them. In DNA form, the CDR3 reads TGTGCCAGCAGTTTGACACTCTATCAGCCCCAGCATTTT. Its translation: CASSLTLYQPQHF.

J is TRBJ2-1 and V is TRBV11-2; the match to TRBD2 covers 7 bases. CDR1 SGHAT and CDR2 FQNNGV come from the germline V gene. The CDR3 has 15 amino acids. V shed 4 bases, J shed 8 bases, and the junction held 11 bases outside the gene matches. The CDR3: CASSSLLGRNYEQFF. The DNA for the CDR3 is TGTGCCAGCAGCTCCCTCCTCGGGAGGAATTATGAGCAGTTCTTC.

The V and J genes are TRBV27 and TRBJ2-3, with 11 bases aligning to TRBD2. There are 15 residues in the CDR3. V shed 5 bases, J shed 1 base, and the junction held 2 bases outside the gene matches. The germline gives CDR1 MNHEY, CDR2 SMNVEV (reference sequence). The CDR3 region has the DNA TGTGCCAGCAGTCCGGGACTAGCGGGCACAGATACGCAGTATTTT. Protein product: CASSPGLAGTDTQYF.

This clone was counted a few times. Different DNA sequences within this sample yield the same CDR3. The V and J genes are TRBV10-3 and TRBJ2-5; the D is unclear. Trimming left V 2 bases short and J 2 bases short, with 0 bases between. The CDR3 runs 11 residues. The germline CDR1 and CDR2 sequences are ENHRY and SYGVKD. DNA of the CDR3: TGTGCCATCAGTGAGCAAGAGACCCAGTACTTC. As protein: CAISEQETQYF.